The 30 T cell receptor beta chains below all came from one sample that was sequenced in a study of T cell changes during pregnancy in multiple sclerosis. Clones were sequenced by immunoSEQ multiplex PCR, and TCRdb holds only the in-frame ones, with some missing. The data contain under 85,000 clones, roughly nine tenths of them seen just once; the ten biggest clones take up over 0.25%. The specimen was CD4+ T cells from peripheral blood mononuclear cells, collected in the third trimester of pregnancy. Receptors were obtained from a female donor in good health, enrolled as a control in a pregnancy study.

This clone has just one count. The chain has TRBV10-2 and TRBJ1-5; 7 bases agree with TRBD1. Trimming took 6 bases from V and 11 from J; bases not matched to a gene: 13. From germline, CDR1 is WSHSY and CDR2 SAAADI. The length of the CDR3 is 14 residues. In DNA form, the CDR3 reads TGCGCCAGCAGGGACGGGACAGCGGGTTTGACCCAGCATTTT. It specifies CASRDGTAGLTQHF.

About this clone: Other DNA sequences in this specimen translate into the identical CDR3. This CDR3 reads CASSYLQGNTEAFF. CDR3 nucleotides: TGTGCCAGCAGTTATCTACAGGGGAACACTGAAGCTTTCTTT. The V and J genes are TRBV6-5 and TRBJ1-1, with D maybe TRBD1 (6 bases). The CDR3 sequence is 14 residues long. Trimming stripped 3 bases from V and 1 base from J, with 9 bases between. The germline V gene has CDR1 MNHEY and CDR2 SVGAGI.

The chain has TRBV9 and TRBJ1-1, with no clear D. V was trimmed by 3 bases and J by 0 bases, leaving 12 bases between them. This CDR3 comprises 15 residues. The V gene's germline CDR1 is SGDLS and CDR2 YYNGEE. Written as DNA, the CDR3 is TGTGCCAGCAGCGCGACCGGGTCAGTGAACACTGAAGCTTTCTTT. Translating it yields CASSATGSVNTEAFF.

V usage is TRBV9 and J usage is TRBJ1-1; TRBD1 matches 7 bases. CDR3 size: 14 residues. Per the germline V gene, CDR1 is SGDLS and CDR2 is YYNGEE. J lost 3 bases, V lost 5 bases, and 7 bases had no gene match. CDR3 DNA: TGTGCCAGCAGTTCTGGGCAGGGGGACACTGAAGCTTTCTTT. Translated: CASSSGQGDTEAFF.

The J gene is TRBJ1-1, the V gene TRBV27; 7 nucleotides line up with TRBD1. This CDR3 is 14 amino acids long. J lost 5 bases, V lost 6 bases, and 9 bases had no gene match. Germline assignment: CDR1 MNHEY and CDR2 SMNVEV (reference sequence). CDR3 sequence: CASRPGPGGTEAFF. The CDR3 DNA sequence: TGTGCCAGCAGGCCAGGGCCAGGGGGGACTGAAGCTTTCTTT.

The rearrangement uses TRBV10-3 and TRBJ1-2; 8 nucleotides line up with TRBD1. With 10 bases clipped from V and 7 bases from J, the junction kept 14 bases outside the gene matches. CDR1 is ENHRY, CDR2 SYGVKD, per germline. The CDR3 is 14 amino acids. CDR3 bases: TGTGCCACCGGGGCTGGACAGGGATTGCGTGGCTACACCTTC. Amino acids: CATGAGQGLRGYTF.

The V call is TRBV7-8, the J call TRBJ2-6; D may be TRBD2 (6 bases). The V gene lost 5 bases and the J gene lost 3 bases, with 17 bases spanning the gap. CDR1 and CDR2 from the germline V gene are SGHVS and FQNEAQ. This CDR3 has 17 residues. The CDR3 region is CASSPPGGRGGANVLTF. CDR3 DNA sequence: TGTGCCAGCAGCCCCCCCGGTGGGCGGGGTGGGGCCAACGTCCTGACTTTC.

This chain connects TRBV30 to TRBJ1-1; D is ambiguous. Germline lookup yields CDR1 GTSNPN and CDR2 SVGIG (reference sequence). The germline V and J ends were trimmed by 1 base and 6 bases, with 6 bases remaining between them. CDR3 length: 11 amino acids. CDR3 bases: TGTGCCTGGAGTGCCCAGTCTGAAGCTTTCTTT. Its translation is CAWSAQSEAFF.

The rearrangement joins TRBV5-4 to TRBJ2-7, with D tentatively TRBD1 (5 bases). V was trimmed by 2 bases and J by 4 bases, leaving 10 bases between them. This CDR3 has 13 residues. Germline loops: CDR1 SGHNT, CDR2 YYREEE (reference sequence). CDR3 nucleotides: TGTGCCAGCAGCTTCCAGGGTTTTTACGAGCAGTACTTC. Encoded protein: CASSFQGFYEQYF.

The CDR3 sequence: CASSYMAEYNEQFF. The CDR3 DNA reads as TGTGCCAGCAGCTATATGGCGGAGTACAATGAGCAGTTCTTC. The chain links TRBV2 to TRBJ2-1; D is unclear. CDR3 length: 14 residues. The V end was cut by 6 bases, the J end by 4 bases, with 13 bases between. Germline CDR1 reads SNHLY; CDR2 reads FYNNEI.

V gene TRBV5-4 combines with J gene TRBJ2-7, with unresolved D. Germline loops: CDR1 SGHNT, CDR2 YYREEE (reference sequence). This CDR3 spans 14 amino acids. Trimming pared 4 bases from V and 1 base from J, leaving 12 bases between. The CDR3 sequence: CASSALGSSYEQYF. DNA for the CDR3: TGTGCCAGCAGCGCCCTCGGTTCATCCTACGAGCAGTACTTC.

This clone was counted once. The CDR3 DNA sequence: TGTGCCAGCAGCTTGGTCGCGACAGGGGACATCGAGACCCAGTACTTC. Translating gives CASSLVATGDIETQYF. The V gene is TRBV5-5, the J gene TRBJ2-5; TRBD1 aligns across 8 bases. Germline V gives CDR1 SGHKS, CDR2 YYEKEE (reference sequence). The CDR3 totals 16 residues. Trimming removed 0 bases from V and 5 bases from J; junction bases left unmatched: 9. The variable domain in full, with the rest retrieved from reference TRBV5-5 and TRBJ2-5, is DAGVTQSPTHLIKTRGQQVTLRCSPISGHKSVSWYQQVLGQGPQFIFQYYEKEERGRGNFPDRFSARQFPNYSSELNVNALLLGDSALYLCASSLVATGDIETQYFGPGTRLLVL.

The V gene is TRBV5-1, the J gene TRBJ2-1, with TRBD2 identical over 11 bases. The CDR3 length is 14 residues. Germline CDR1 SGHRS, CDR2 YFSETQ. V was pared by 4 bases and J by 6 bases, with 3 bases of the junction left unmatched. CDR3 coding DNA: TGCGCCAGCAGCATCGGGACTAGCGGCAATGAGCAGTTCTTC. Its protein product is CASSIGTSGNEQFF.

This clone was observed once. The chain carries TRBV9 and TRBJ1-2; a weak D match, TRBD1 (5 bases). Trimming removed 3 bases from V and 0 bases from J, with 9 bases in between. Germline lookup yields CDR1 SGDLS and CDR2 YYNGEE. The CDR3 consists of 14 residues. The CDR3 reads CASSAPGSNYGYTF. The CDR3 nucleotides are TGTGCCAGCAGCGCACCAGGGTCTAACTATGGCTACACCTTC.

The gene calls are TRBV9 and TRBJ2-7, with a possible D match to TRBD1 (6 bases). The V end was cut by 0 bases, the J end by 7 bases, with 17 bases between. Germline CDR1 SGDLS, CDR2 YYNGEE. CDR3 size: 15 residues. The DNA for the CDR3 is TGTGCCAGCAGCGTAGCAGGGGAGATAGGAGTGGAGCAGTACTTC. Translation: CASSVAGEIGVEQYF.

V gene TRBV19 combines with J gene TRBJ2-7, with 7 bases identical to TRBD1. This CDR3 region has 14 residues. In germline, CDR1 is LNHDA, CDR2 SQIVND (reference sequence). V lost 4 bases, J lost 3 bases, and 6 bases stayed unmatched. For the CDR3, the DNA is TGTGCCAGTAGTACTAGACAGGGTAGCTACGAGCAGTACTTC. Translating gives CASSTRQGSYEQYF.

In its sample, this clone was seen a few times. CDR3 region: CASSYGGANYEQYF. For the CDR3, the DNA is TGTGCCAGCAGCTACGGGGGGGCTAACTACGAGCAGTACTTC. V gene TRBV7-8 combines with J gene TRBJ2-7; 8 bases match TRBD2. CDR1 is SGHVS and CDR2 is FQNEAQ in the germline V gene. This CDR3 is built from 14 residues. Trimming took 4 bases from V and 3 from J; bases not matched to a gene: 5.

This chain connects TRBV5-1 to TRBJ2-2, with 12 positions matching TRBD2. J lost 6 bases, V lost 5 bases, and 5 bases had no gene match. The CDR3 has 15 amino acids. Per germline, CDR1 SGHRS and CDR2 YFSETQ. CDR3 sequence (DNA): TGCGCCAGCAGGGACCTAGCGGGGGGGCCCGGGGAGCTGTTTTTT. Its translation: CASRDLAGGPGELFF.

This chain links TRBV29-1 with TRBJ2-7; no definite D call. There are 16 residues in the CDR3. Germline CDR1 SQVTM, CDR2 ANQGSEA. Deletions cut 2 bases from V and 0 bases from J, with 17 bases between. The CDR3 bases are TGCAGCGTTGAAATAGTCGCGGCAGCCAACTCCTACGAGCAGTACTTC. Protein product: CSVEIVAAANSYEQYF.

V and J are TRBV6-1 and TRBJ2-5, with 7 nucleotides matching TRBD2. With V trimmed by 4 bases and J by 5 bases, 4 bases remained unmatched. The CDR3 covers 13 residues. Germline loops: CDR1 MNHNS, CDR2 SASEGT. The CDR3 coding sequence is TGTGCCAGCAGTGGGGGAGGGATGGAGACCCAGTACTTC. Translated: CASSGGGMETQYF.

The chain combines TRBV19 with TRBJ1-6; no firm D call. Trimming shortened V by 10 bases and J by 7 bases, and 20 bases separated the two germline ends. Germline V CDR1 and CDR2: LNHDA, SQIVND (reference sequence). This CDR3 comprises 15 residues. The CDR3 reads CATTLREVVNSPLHF. The CDR3 nucleotides read TGTGCCACCACTTTACGAGAGGTAGTGAATTCACCCCTCCACTTT.

The table lists this clone with a few counts. V gene TRBV30 combines with J gene TRBJ1-5, with TRBD1 matching over 8 bases. Germline V gene data show CDR1 as GTSNPN and CDR2 as SVGIG (reference sequence). With V trimmed by 5 bases and J by 2 bases, 2 bases remained unmatched. The CDR3 totals 13 residues. CDR3 residues: CAWGQGGNQPQHF. The CDR3 coding sequence is TGTGCCTGGGGACAGGGAGGCAATCAGCCCCAGCATTTT.

The V and J genes are TRBV14 and TRBJ2-5; 8 bases agree with TRBD1. The CDR3 contains 13 residues. The V gene's germline CDR1 is SGHDN and CDR2 FVKESK. The V segment lost 8 bases and the J segment 5 bases; nucleotides outside the gene matches: 7. Here the CDR3 reads CASGRTGWETQYF. CDR3 DNA: TGTGCCAGCGGACGGACAGGGTGGGAGACCCAGTACTTC.

The chain uses TRBV30 and TRBJ1-2; D not resolved. The germline gives CDR1 GTSNPN, CDR2 SVGIG (reference sequence). CDR3 length: 10 amino acids. V dropped 2 bases and J dropped 5 bases, with 3 bases sitting between them. CDR3 region: CAWSQYGYTF. CDR3 coding DNA: TGTGCCTGGAGTCAGTATGGCTACACCTTC. Based on the CDR3 plus reference TRBV30 and TRBJ1-2, the full variable domain is SQTIHQWPATLVQPVGSPLSLECTVEGTSNPNLYWYRQAAGRGLQLLFYSVGIGQISSEVPQNLSASRPQDRQFILSSKKLLLSDSGFYLCAWSQYGYTFGSGTRLTVV.

V usage is TRBV9 and J usage is TRBJ1-6; D gene unclear. The CDR3 consists of 14 residues. Per germline, CDR1 SGDLS and CDR2 YYNGEE. V was pared by 0 bases and J by 3 bases, with 4 bases between. DNA for the CDR3: TGTGCCAGCAGCGTAGGCAGCTATAATTCACCCCTCCACTTT. Protein: CASSVGSYNSPLHF.

This chain connects TRBV7-2 to TRBJ2-5; 9 bases agree with TRBD1. V shed 5 bases, J shed 1 base, and the junction held 5 bases outside the gene matches. The CDR3 runs 15 residues. Germline V lookup: CDR1 SGHTA, CDR2 FQGNSA. In DNA form, the CDR3 reads TGTGCCAGCAGCCCTCCGGGACAGGGCCAAGAGACCCAGTACTTC. This gives the protein CASSPPGQGQETQYF.

This clone is a singleton in its sample. This chain links TRBV11-3 with TRBJ1-3; D is possibly TRBD1 (5 bases). The V gene lost 3 bases and the J gene lost 7 bases, with 16 bases spanning the gap. The CDR3 is 15 residues long. Germline lookup yields CDR1 SGHNT and CDR2 YENEEA. The CDR3 here is CASSLGGRNTNTIYF. The CDR3 nucleotides are TGTGCCAGCAGCTTGGGGGGACGGAATACTAACACCATATATTTT.

J is TRBJ1-5 and V is TRBV27; D is ambiguous. Germline lookup yields CDR1 MNHEY and CDR2 SMNVEV (reference sequence). The CDR3 consists of 16 residues. Trimming stripped 0 bases from V and 2 bases from J, with 11 bases between. The CDR3 region is CASSLSGRVGNQPQHF. The DNA of the CDR3 is TGTGCCAGCAGTTTATCAGGGCGGGTTGGCAATCAGCCCCAGCATTTT.

The rearrangement uses TRBV4-3 and TRBJ2-3; 9 bases align to TRBD2. The CDR3 length is 17 residues. J was trimmed by 2 bases and V by 0 bases; bases with no gene match: 6. Germline-derived CDR1 and CDR2 are LGHNA and YSLEER. The CDR3 nucleotides are TGCGCCAGCAGCCAAGATCAGCTAGCGGGGTACACAGATACGCAGTATTTT. As protein: CASSQDQLAGYTDTQYF.

This clone was counted once. V is TRBV9 and J is TRBJ1-6; tentative D call: TRBD1 (5 bases). Trimming shortened V by 0 bases and J by 7 bases, and 14 bases separated the two germline ends. The CDR3 is 16 residues long. Germline V gene data show CDR1 as SGDLS and CDR2 as YYNGEE. In nucleotides, the CDR3 is TGTGCCAGCAGCGTAGCAGTGGGGGGGAGAAATTCACCCCTCCACTTT. This gives the protein CASSVAVGGRNSPLHF. Full variable domain (outside the CDR3, taken from reference TRBV9 and TRBJ1-6): DSGVTQTPKHLITATGQRVTLRCSPRSGDLSVYWYQQSLDQGLQFLIQYYNGEERAKGNILERFSAQQFPDLHSELNLSSLELGDSALYFCASSVAVGGRNSPLHFGNGTRLTVT.